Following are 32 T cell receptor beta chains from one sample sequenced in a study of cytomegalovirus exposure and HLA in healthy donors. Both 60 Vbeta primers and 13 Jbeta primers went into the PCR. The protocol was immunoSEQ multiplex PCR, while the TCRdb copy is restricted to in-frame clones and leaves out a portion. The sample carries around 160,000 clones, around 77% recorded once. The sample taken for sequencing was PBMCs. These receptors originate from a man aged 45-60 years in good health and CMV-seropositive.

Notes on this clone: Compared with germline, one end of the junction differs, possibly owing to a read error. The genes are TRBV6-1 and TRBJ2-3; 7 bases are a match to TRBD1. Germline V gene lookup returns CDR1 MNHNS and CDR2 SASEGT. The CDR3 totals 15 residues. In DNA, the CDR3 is TGTGCCAGCACTGAATGGGACAGCCGCGCAGATACGCAGTATTTT. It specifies CASTEWDSRADTQYF.

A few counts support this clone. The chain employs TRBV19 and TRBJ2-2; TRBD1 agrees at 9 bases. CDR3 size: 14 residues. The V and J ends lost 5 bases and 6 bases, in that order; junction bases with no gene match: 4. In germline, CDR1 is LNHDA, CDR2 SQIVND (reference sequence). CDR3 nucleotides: TGTGCCAGTAGTGGGACAGGGTTGGCCGGGGAGCTGTTTTTT. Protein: CASSGTGLAGELFF. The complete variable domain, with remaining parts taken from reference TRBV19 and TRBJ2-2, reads DGGITQSPKYLFRKEGQNVTLSCEQNLNHDAMYWYRQDPGQGLRLIYYSQIVNDFQKGDIAEGYSVSREKKESFPLTVTSAQKNPTAFYLCASSGTGLAGELFFGEGSRLTVL.

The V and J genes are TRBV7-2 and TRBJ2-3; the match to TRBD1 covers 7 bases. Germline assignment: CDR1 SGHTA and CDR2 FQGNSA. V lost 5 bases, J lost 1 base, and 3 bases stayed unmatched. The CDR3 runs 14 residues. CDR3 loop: CASSTGTGTDTQYF. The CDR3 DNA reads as TGTGCCAGCAGCACCGGGACAGGCACAGATACGCAGTATTTT.

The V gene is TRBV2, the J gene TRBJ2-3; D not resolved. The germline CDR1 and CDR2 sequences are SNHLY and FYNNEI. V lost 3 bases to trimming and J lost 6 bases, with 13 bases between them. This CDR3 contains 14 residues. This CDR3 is CASSDRGRVDTQYF. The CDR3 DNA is TGTGCCAGCAGTGACCGTGGTCGCGTGGATACGCAGTATTTT.

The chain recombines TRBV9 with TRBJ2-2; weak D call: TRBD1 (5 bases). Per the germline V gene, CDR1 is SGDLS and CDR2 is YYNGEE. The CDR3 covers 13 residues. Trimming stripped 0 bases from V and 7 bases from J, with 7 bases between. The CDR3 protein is CASSVATDGELFF. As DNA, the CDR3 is TGTGCCAGCAGCGTAGCGACAGACGGGGAGCTGTTTTTT.

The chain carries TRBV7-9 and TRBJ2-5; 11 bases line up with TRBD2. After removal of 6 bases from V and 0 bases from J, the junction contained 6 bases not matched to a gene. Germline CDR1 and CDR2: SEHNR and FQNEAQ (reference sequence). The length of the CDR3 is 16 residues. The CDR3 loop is CASSKRGLADQETQYF. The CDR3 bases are TGTGCCAGCAGTAAAAGGGGACTAGCGGACCAAGAGACCCAGTACTTC.

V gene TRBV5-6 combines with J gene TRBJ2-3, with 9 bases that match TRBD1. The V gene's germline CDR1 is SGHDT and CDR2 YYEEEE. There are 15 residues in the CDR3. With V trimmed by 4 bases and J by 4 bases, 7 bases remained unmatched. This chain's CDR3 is CASSLRDRDPDTQYF. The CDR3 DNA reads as TGTGCCAGCAGCCTCCGGGACAGGGACCCAGATACGCAGTATTTT.

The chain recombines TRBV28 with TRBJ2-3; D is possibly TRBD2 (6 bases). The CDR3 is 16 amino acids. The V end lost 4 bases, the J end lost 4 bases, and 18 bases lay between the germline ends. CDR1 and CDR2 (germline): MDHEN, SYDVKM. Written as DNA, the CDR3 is TGTGCCAGCAGTTCCAATGATTGGACTACCCCAGATACGCAGTATTTT. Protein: CASSSNDWTTPDTQYF.

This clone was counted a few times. CDR3 residues: CASRGREETQYF. The CDR3, as DNA: TGTGCCAGCAGGGGGCGAGAGGAGACCCAGTACTTC. The genes are TRBV7-7 and TRBJ2-5; TRBD1 might be the D (5 bases). CDR1 and CDR2 from the germline V gene are SSHAT and FNYEAQ (reference sequence). The CDR3 extends over 12 amino acids. The V and J ends lost 6 bases and 5 bases respectively, with 10 bases between them.

CDR3 in DNA: TGTGCCAGCAGGTTGTCCCCAGCCACGACAGGGGGGATCGGGGAGCTGTTTTTT. Translating it yields CASRLSPATTGGIGELFF. The rearrangement links TRBV5-6 to TRBJ2-2, with 9 positions matching TRBD1. The CDR3 extends over 18 amino acids. After removal of 5 bases from V and 7 bases from J, the junction contained 18 bases not matched to a gene. Germline-derived CDR1 and CDR2 are SGHDT and YYEEEE.

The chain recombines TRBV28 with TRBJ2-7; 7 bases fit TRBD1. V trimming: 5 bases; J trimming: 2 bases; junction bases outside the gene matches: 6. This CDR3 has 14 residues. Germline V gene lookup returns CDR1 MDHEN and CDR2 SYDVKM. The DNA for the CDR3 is TGTGCCAGCAGTATTCGAACAGGGGCCTACGAGCAGTACTTC. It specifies CASSIRTGAYEQYF.

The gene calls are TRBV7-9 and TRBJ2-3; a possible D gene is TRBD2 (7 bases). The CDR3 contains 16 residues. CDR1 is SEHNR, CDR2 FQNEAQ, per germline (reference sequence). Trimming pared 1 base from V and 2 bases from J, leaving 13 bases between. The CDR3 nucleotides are TGTGCCAGCAGCTTAGGGGCGGGGGCCCCCACAGATACGCAGTATTTT. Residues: CASSLGAGAPTDTQYF.

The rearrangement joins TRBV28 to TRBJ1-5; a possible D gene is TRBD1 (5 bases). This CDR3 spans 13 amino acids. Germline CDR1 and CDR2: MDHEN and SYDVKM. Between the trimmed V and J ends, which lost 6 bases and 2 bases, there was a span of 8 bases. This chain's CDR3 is CASSSTGNQPQHF. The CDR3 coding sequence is TGTGCCAGCAGCTCGACAGGCAATCAGCCCCAGCATTTT.

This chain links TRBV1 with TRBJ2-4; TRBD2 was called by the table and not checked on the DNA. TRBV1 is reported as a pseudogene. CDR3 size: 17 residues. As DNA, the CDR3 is TGCACCAGCAGCCAGGGACTCTCTAGCGGGGCCAAAAACATTCAGTACTTC. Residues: CTSSQGLSSGAKNIQYF.

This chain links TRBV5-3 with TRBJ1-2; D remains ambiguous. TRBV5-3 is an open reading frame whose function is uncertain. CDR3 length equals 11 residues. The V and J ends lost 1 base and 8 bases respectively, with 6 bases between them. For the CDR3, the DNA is TGTGCCAGAAGCTTGTTGCGGGGCTACACCTTC. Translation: CARSLLRGYTF.

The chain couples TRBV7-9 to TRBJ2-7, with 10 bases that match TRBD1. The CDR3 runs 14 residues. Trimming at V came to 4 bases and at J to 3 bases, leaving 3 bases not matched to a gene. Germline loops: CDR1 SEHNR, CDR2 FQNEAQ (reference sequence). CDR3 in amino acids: CASSSRTGGYEQYF. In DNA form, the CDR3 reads TGTGCCAGCAGCTCAAGGACAGGGGGCTACGAGCAGTACTTC.

The CDR3 sequence is CASSLNPTSGHTDTQYF. The DNA for the CDR3 is TGTGCCAGCAGCTTAAATCCGACTAGCGGGCACACAGATACGCAGTATTTT. V gene TRBV7-2 combines with J gene TRBJ2-3; TRBD2 agrees at 10 bases. Germline trimming cut 2 bases from V and 2 bases from J; bases unmatched to any gene: 7. The germline V gene has CDR1 SGHTA and CDR2 FQGNSA. This CDR3 is 17 amino acids long.

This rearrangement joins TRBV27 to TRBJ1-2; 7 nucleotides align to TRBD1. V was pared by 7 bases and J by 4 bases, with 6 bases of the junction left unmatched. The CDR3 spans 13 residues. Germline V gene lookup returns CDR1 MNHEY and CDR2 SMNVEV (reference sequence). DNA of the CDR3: TGTGCCAGCAAAGACAGGGAGGCCTATGGCTACACCTTC. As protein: CASKDREAYGYTF.

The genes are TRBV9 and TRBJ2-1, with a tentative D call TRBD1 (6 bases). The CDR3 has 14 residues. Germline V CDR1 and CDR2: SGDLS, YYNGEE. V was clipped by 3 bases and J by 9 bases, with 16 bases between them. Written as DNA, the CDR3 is TGTGCCAGCAGCGGAACCGGGACACTGGGTGAGCAGTTCTTC. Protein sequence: CASSGTGTLGEQFF.

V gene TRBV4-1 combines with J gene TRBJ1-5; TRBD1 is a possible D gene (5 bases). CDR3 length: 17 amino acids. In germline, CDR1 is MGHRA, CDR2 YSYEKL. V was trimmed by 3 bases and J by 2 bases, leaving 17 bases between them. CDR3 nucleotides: TGCGCCAGCAGCCAGGCTATTACAGGTTTCGGCAATCAGCCCCAGCATTTT. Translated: CASSQAITGFGNQPQHF.

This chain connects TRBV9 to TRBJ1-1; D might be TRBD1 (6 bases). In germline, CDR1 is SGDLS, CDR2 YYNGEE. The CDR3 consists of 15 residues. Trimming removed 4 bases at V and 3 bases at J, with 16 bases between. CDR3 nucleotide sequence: TGTGCCAGCAGCCCGAATATAGGGGGAGACACTGAAGCTTTCTTT. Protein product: CASSPNIGGDTEAFF.

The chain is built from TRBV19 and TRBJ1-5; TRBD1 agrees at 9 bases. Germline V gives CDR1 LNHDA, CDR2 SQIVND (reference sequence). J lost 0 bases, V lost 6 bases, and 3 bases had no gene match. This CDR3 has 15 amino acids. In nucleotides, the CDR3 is TGTGCCAGTAGGGGGACAGGGAATAGCAATCAGCCCCAGCATTTT. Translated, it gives CASRGTGNSNQPQHF.

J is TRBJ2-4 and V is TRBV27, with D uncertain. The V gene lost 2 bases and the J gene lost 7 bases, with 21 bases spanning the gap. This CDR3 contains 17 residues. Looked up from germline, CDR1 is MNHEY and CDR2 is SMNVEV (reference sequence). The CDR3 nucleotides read TGTGCCAGCAGTTTAAGAGTAGAAAATGCATTCACGAACATTCAGTACTTC. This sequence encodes CASSLRVENAFTNIQYF.

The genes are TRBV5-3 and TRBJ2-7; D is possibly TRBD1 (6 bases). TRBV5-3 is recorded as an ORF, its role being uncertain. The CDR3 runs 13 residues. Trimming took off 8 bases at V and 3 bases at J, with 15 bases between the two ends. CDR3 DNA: TGTGCCAGGGTACAGGGAAGTGTCTACGAGCAGTACTTC. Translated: CARVQGSVYEQYF.

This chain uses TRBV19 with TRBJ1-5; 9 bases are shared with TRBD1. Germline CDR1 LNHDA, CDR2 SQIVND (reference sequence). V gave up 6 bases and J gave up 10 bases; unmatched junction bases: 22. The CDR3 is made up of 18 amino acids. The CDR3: CASSPIGGQGPAGQPQHF. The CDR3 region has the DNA TGTGCCAGTAGCCCGATCGGGGGACAGGGACCCGCGGGTCAACCCCAGCATTTT.

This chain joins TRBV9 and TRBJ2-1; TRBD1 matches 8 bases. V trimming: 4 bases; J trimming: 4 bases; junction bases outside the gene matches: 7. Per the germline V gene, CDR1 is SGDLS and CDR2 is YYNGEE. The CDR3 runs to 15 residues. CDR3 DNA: TGTGCCAGCAGCTCCCGGGACAGGCCGTACAATGAGCAGTTCTTC. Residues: CASSSRDRPYNEQFF.

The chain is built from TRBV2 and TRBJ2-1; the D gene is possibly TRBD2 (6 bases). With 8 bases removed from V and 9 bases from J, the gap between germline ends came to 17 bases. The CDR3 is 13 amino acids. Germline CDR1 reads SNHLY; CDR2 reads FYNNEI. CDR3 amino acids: CASGGGGFGEQFF. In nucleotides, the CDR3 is TGTGCCAGCGGCGGTGGAGGGTTTGGTGAGCAGTTCTTC.

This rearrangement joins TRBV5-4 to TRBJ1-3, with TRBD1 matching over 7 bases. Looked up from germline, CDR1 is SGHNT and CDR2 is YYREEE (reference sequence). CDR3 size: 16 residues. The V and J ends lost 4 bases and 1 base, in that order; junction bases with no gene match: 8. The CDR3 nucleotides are TGTGCCAGCAGCCACGCGCGGGACAGATCTGGAAACACCATATATTTT. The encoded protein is CASSHARDRSGNTIYF. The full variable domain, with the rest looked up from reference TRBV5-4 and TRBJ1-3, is ETGVTQSPTHLIKTRGQQVTLRCSSQSGHNTVSWYQQALGQGPQFIFQYYREEENGRGNFPPRFSGLQFPNYSSELNVNALELDDSALYLCASSHARDRSGNTIYFGEGSWLTVV.

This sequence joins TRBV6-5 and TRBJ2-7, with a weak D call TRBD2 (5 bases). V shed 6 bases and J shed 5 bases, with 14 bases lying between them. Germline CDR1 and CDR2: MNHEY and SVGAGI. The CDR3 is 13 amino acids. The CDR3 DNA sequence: TGTGCCAGCAGATCGGAGGCAATCCACGAGCAGTACTTC. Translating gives CASRSEAIHEQYF.

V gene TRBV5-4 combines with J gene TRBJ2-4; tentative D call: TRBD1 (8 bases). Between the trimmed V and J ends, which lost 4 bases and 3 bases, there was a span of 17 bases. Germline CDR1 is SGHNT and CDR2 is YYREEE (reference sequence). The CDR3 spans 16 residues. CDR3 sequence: CASSPGQGGSKNIQYF. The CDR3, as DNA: TGTGCCAGCAGCCCTGGACAGGGCGGGAGCAAAAACATTCAGTACTTC.

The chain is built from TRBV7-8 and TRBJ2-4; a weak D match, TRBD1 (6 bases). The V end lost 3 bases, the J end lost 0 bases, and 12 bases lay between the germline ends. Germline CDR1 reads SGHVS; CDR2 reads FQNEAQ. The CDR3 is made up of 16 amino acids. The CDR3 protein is CASSFGQMLAKNIQYF. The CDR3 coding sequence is TGTGCCAGCAGCTTTGGACAGATGCTAGCCAAAAACATTCAGTACTTC.

CDR3 nucleotide sequence: TGCGCCAGCAGCCAAGAAGGGGAAGAGACCCAGTACTTC. As protein: CASSQEGEETQYF. This chain uses TRBV4-3 with TRBJ2-5; possibly TRBD1 for D (5 bases). Germline V gene sequence: CDR1 LGHNA, CDR2 YSLEER. There are 13 residues in the CDR3. Trimming stripped 0 bases from V and 3 bases from J, with 5 bases between.